The 20 T cell receptor beta chains below all came from one sample that was sequenced in a study of T cell responses to AZD1222 COVID-19 vaccine (dated by TCRdb to 2020 to 2023). The time point label for this specimen denotes: baseline before first vaccination. The method was the immunoSEQ multiplex PCR assay. Drawn from immuneACCESS, this table holds only the in-frame rearrangements with V and J called that TCRdb kept. Clones are partly lost; checked studies trace under half to an unresolved V gene and leave the rest unexplained. The sample table records some 120,000 clones; approximately 93% of these occur just once. The ten biggest clones cover 4% to 5% of the sample. The specimen was peripheral blood, collected on day 0 of AZD1222 vaccination. Every receptor here comes from an adult in good health.

J is TRBJ1-2 and V is TRBV6-5, with TRBD1 as a possible D gene (5 bases). CDR3 size: 13 residues. V was clipped by 5 bases and J by 0 bases, with 7 bases between them. CDR1 and CDR2 (germline): MNHEY, SVGAGI. For the CDR3, the DNA is TGTGCCAGCAGTCCGACAGCTAACTATGGCTACACCTTC. It is translated as CASSPTANYGYTF.

The V and J genes are TRBV5-1 and TRBJ2-1, with 9 bases aligning to TRBD2. The germline V gene encodes CDR1 SGHRS and CDR2 YFSETQ. The V segment lost 5 bases and the J segment 9 bases; nucleotides outside the gene matches: 12. This CDR3 is 15 amino acids long. The CDR3 bases are TGCGCCAGCAGAACAGGGGCGGGGGGGCCAGGTGAGCAGTTCTTC. It is translated as CASRTGAGGPGEQFF.

This chain joins TRBV20-1 and TRBJ1-1; D remains ambiguous. This CDR3 contains 11 residues. The ends were cut back, 0 bases at V and 4 bases at J, with 3 bases in the middle. Looked up from germline, CDR1 is DFQATT and CDR2 is SNEGSKA (reference sequence). The CDR3 spells CSARESTEAFF. CDR3 DNA: TGCAGTGCTAGAGAGAGCACTGAAGCTTTCTTT.

Judged by abundance, this clone is medium-sized. The CDR3 here is CASSYLRGGGGEKLFF. CDR3 in DNA: TGTGCCAGCAGTTACCTCCGCGGGGGAGGTGGTGAAAAACTGTTTTTT. The rearrangement links TRBV6-5 to TRBJ1-4, with D maybe TRBD1 (5 bases). V lost 2 bases and J lost 7, with 17 bases in between. CDR1 and CDR2 (germline): MNHEY, SVGAGI. There are 16 residues in the CDR3.

The rearrangement joins TRBV2 to TRBJ1-1, with D tentatively TRBD1 (6 bases). Trimming pared 5 bases from V and 7 bases from J, leaving 17 bases between. Germline V lookup: CDR1 SNHLY, CDR2 FYNNEI. CDR3 size: 14 residues. The CDR3 nucleotides read TGTGCCAGCAGTCTTCTTGGACAGCCAGGTGAAGCTTTCTTT. Protein sequence: CASSLLGQPGEAFF.

The gene calls are TRBV27 and TRBJ1-4; 7 positions match TRBD1. The CDR3 contains 15 residues. Germline CDR1 MNHEY, CDR2 SMNVEV (reference sequence). With 7 bases clipped from V and 8 bases from J, the junction kept 13 bases outside the gene matches. This CDR3 reads CASKSFPGTAEKLFF. The CDR3 DNA sequence: TGTGCCAGCAAAAGTTTTCCGGGGACAGCGGAAAAACTGTTTTTT.

This clone was seen just once. The V gene is TRBV29-1, the J gene TRBJ2-1; D unresolved. The CDR3 covers 15 residues. V shed 0 bases and J shed 4 bases, with 13 bases lying between them. The germline V gene encodes CDR1 SQVTM and CDR2 ANQGSEA. As DNA, the CDR3 is TGCAGCGTTGAAGAAGAGGCGGCAGCATACAATGAGCAGTTCTTC. Translation: CSVEEEAAAYNEQFF.

V is TRBV5-4 and J is TRBJ2-2; D unresolved. The CDR3 length is 14 residues. V was cut by 0 bases and J by 1 base, with 4 bases left in between. Germline CDR1 reads SGHNT; CDR2 reads YYREEE (reference sequence). CDR3 protein: CASSLGRNTGELFF. In DNA, the CDR3 is TGTGCCAGCAGCTTGGGCAGGAACACCGGGGAGCTGTTTTTT. The variable domain in full, with the rest retrieved from reference TRBV5-4 and TRBJ2-2, is ETGVTQSPTHLIKTRGQQVTLRCSSQSGHNTVSWYQQALGQGPQFIFQYYREEENGRGNFPPRFSGLQFPNYSSELNVNALELDDSALYLCASSLGRNTGELFFGEGSRLTVL.

V and J are TRBV10-3 and TRBJ2-7; TRBD2 is a possible D gene (6 bases). Trimming removed 2 bases at V and 5 bases at J, with 10 bases between. This CDR3 is built from 13 residues. Germline-derived CDR1 and CDR2 are ENHRY and SYGVKD. The CDR3 nucleotides are TGTGCCATCAGTGAGCGGGACTTCCACGAGCAGTACTTC. This sequence encodes CAISERDFHEQYF.

Concerning this clone: The junction does not match germline at one end; this may be a read error. The CDR3 DNA sequence: TGCGCCAGCAGCTTGGGAAGCGACAGGCTTACTTTCCACTTC. Translated, it gives CASSLGSDRLTFHF. The chain has TRBV5-1 and TRBJ2-5; a weak D match, TRBD1 (6 bases). The CDR3 is made up of 14 amino acids. Looked up from germline, CDR1 is SGHRS and CDR2 is YFSETQ.

This rearrangement joins TRBV29-1 to TRBJ1-5; D is undetermined. Trimming cost V 5 bases and J 6 bases, with 14 bases left between them. The CDR3 sequence is 13 residues long. Germline V gene lookup returns CDR1 SQVTM and CDR2 ANQGSEA. The CDR3 nucleotides are TGCAGCGTTAGCCCTGTAAAAATTCAGCCCCAGCATTTT. It is translated as CSVSPVKIQPQHF.

The chain has TRBV4-2 and TRBJ2-3; 11 positions agree with TRBD2. The CDR3 has 18 residues. CDR1 LGHNA and CDR2 YNFKEQ come from the germline V gene. V lost 4 bases, J lost 3 bases, and 12 bases stayed unmatched. CDR3 sequence (DNA): TGTGCCAGCAGCCCGCTAGCGGGGGGATCCACACGTACAGATACGCAGTATTTT. Its translation is CASSPLAGGSTRTDTQYF.

V usage is TRBV19 and J usage is TRBJ1-3; perhaps TRBD1 as D (6 bases). Germline CDR1 LNHDA, CDR2 SQIVND (reference sequence). The CDR3 covers 14 residues. The V end was cut by 5 bases, the J end by 1 base, with 9 bases between. The CDR3 region has the DNA TGTGCCAGTAGTGGGGGCTGGTCTGGAAACACCATATATTTT. Its protein is CASSGGWSGNTIYF.

V is TRBV27 and J is TRBJ1-2, with 11 nucleotides matching TRBD1. Per germline, CDR1 MNHEY and CDR2 SMNVEV (reference sequence). This CDR3 region has 16 residues. J gave up 4 bases and V 8 bases, and 12 bases lay outside the gene matches. Written as DNA, the CDR3 is TGTGCCAGCTCCGGACAGGGGGCGATCCCGCTCTATGGCTACACCTTC. This translates into CASSGQGAIPLYGYTF.

V gene TRBV7-2 combines with J gene TRBJ1-5; 8 positions match TRBD1. The V and J ends lost 5 bases and 2 bases, in that order; junction bases with no gene match: 14. Germline CDR1 SGHTA, CDR2 FQGNSA. This CDR3 is built from 18 residues. The CDR3 DNA follows: TGTGCCAGCAGCGCGACAGGCTTGCAGGGGGCGGGCAATCAGCCCCAGCATTTT. Residues: CASSATGLQGAGNQPQHF.

CDR3 sequence reads: CSVRTGGGKTEAFF. As DNA, the CDR3 is TGCAGCGTTCGGACAGGGGGCGGTAAGACTGAAGCTTTCTTT. The rearrangement joins TRBV29-1 to TRBJ1-1; 11 nucleotides agree with TRBD1. The V and J ends lost 5 bases and 5 bases, in that order; junction bases with no gene match: 7. Germline V gives CDR1 SQVTM, CDR2 ANQGSEA. This CDR3 comprises 14 residues.

The chain uses TRBV7-6 and TRBJ2-5; TRBD2 might be the D (5 bases). In germline, CDR1 is SGHVS, CDR2 FNYEAQ. The CDR3 extends over 15 amino acids. Trimming removed 5 bases at V and 1 base at J, with 14 bases between. In DNA, the CDR3 is TGTGCCAGCAGCCCTAGCCCCGGTCCCCAAGAGACCCAGTACTTC. Translating gives CASSPSPGPQETQYF.

This clone was picked up one time. The chain carries TRBV6-2 or TRBV6-3 and TRBJ2-2; 9 bases map to TRBD2. The germline V gene has CDR1 MNHEY and CDR2 SVGEGT. The CDR3 has 17 residues. Losses at the gene ends were 6 bases for V and 4 bases for J; bases not matched to a gene: 12. The CDR3 nucleotides are TGTGCCAGCAGCCCGCGGCGGGGGGGAATGGGCACCGGGGAGCTGTTTTTT. Encoded protein: CASSPRRGGMGTGELFF.

CDR3 sequence (DNA): TGCGCCAGCAGCGACACCGGGACGGGCAGGTATCAACTGTTTTTT. Amino acids: CASSDTGTGRYQLFF. The V call is TRBV5-1, the J call TRBJ1-4; the D gene is possibly TRBD1 (5 bases). V was pared by 4 bases and J by 12 bases, with 22 bases between. Germline CDR1 is SGHRS and CDR2 is YFSETQ. The CDR3 length is 15 residues.

The chain employs TRBV7-2 and TRBJ1-5; 8 nucleotides line up with TRBD1. This CDR3 region has 15 residues. V lost 0 bases to trimming and J lost 7 bases; unmatched junction nucleotides: 5. The germline CDR1 and CDR2 sequences are SGHTA and FQGNSA. CDR3 sequence: CASSLAQGGGQPQHF. In DNA form, the CDR3 reads TGTGCCAGCAGCTTAGCACAGGGGGGAGGACAGCCCCAGCATTTT.